The source of this TCR beta chain is a study of T cell responses to AZD1222 COVID-19 vaccine. In the case of this clone: What it binds is not known.

General observations from the study: Spike-specific TCR breadth and depth went up after people got two AZD1222 doses. CD4 TCRs covered the whole spike, strongest at regions 160-218 and 743-854. Nearly half of spike-specific TCRs reportedly target unmutated variant regions.

TCRdb's table, derived via immunoSEQ multiplex PCR, lists solely in-frame clones and lacks some. The sample lists about 140,000 clones; 90% to 95% were seen once. The length of the CDR3 is 15 residues. Germline values: CDR1 MDHEN, CDR2 SYDVKM. V was trimmed by 5 bases and J by 1 base, leaving 15 bases between them. The receptor was derived from an adult who had recovered from COVID-19. The chain links TRBV28 to TRBJ2-7; D ambiguous. The sequencing here drew on peripheral blood, taken after recovery from COVID-19. The CDR3 reads CASSARHPWSYEQYF. In DNA, the CDR3 is TGTGCCAGCAGTGCGAGACATCCTTGGTCCTACGAGCAGTACTTC.